A selection of T cell receptor beta chains follows, all from one sample in a study of blood T cells in healthy people across ages. Each CDR3 protein is one row after TCRdb ran MiXCR on the 5' RACE reads. The table lists about 760,000 distinct CDR3 sequences, roughly 25% of them singletons, with 9.4% in the top ten. The sample also formed part of further work on T cells of mothers and their children.

The sequencing sample was made of blood. These receptors were obtained from a boy under 18 in good health. Both conserved end residues are part of each CDR3. Fields, in order: V gene, D gene, J gene, clone size, CDR3 protein, CDR3 DNA. The D gene is left open where the match is weak. Size values are once, few and many counts, or a class for expanded clones, and some rows have none.

TRBV7-2	TRBD2	TRBJ2-4	.	CASSVDGLAENIQYF	TGTGCCAGCAGCGTAGACGGACTAGCGGAAAACATTCAGTACTTC
TRBV11-2	TRBD2	TRBJ2-5	.	CASSHPLAGVIQETQYF	TGTGCCAGCAGCCACCCGTTAGCGGGAGTGATTCAAGAGACCCAGTACTTC
TRBV5-4	TRBD2	TRBJ2-4	.	CASSSWTSGTNIQYF	TGTGCCAGCAGCTCCTGGACTAGCGGGACGAACATTCAGTACTTC
TRBV24-1	TRBD2	TRBJ2-5	.	CATGDSGTSGTNQETQYF	TGTGCCACCGGTGACTCCGGGACTAGCGGGACGAACCAAGAGACCCAGTACTTC
TRBV28	.	TRBJ2-1	.	CASSLGLYSGADSYNEQFF	TGTGCCAGCAGTTTAGGCCTCTATTCAGGGGCGGACTCCTACAATGAGCAGTTCTTC
TRBV4-1	TRBD2	TRBJ2-1	.	CASSQEGGRSYNEQFF	TGCGCCAGCAGCCAAGAGGGCGGGAGATCCTACAATGAGCAGTTCTTC
TRBV24-1	.	TRBJ2-3	few	CATSDLKTGAGTDTQYF	TGTGCCACCAGTGATCTAAAGACTGGGGCCGGCACAGATACGCAGTATTTT
TRBV4-2	TRBD2	TRBJ2-7	.	CASAVSRLAGKQYF	TGTGCCAGCGCCGTAAGTAGACTAGCGGGAAAGCAGTACTTC
TRBV28	TRBD2	TRBJ2-3	few	CAGRGSADTQYF	TGTGCCGGCCGCGGGAGCGCAGATACGCAGTATTTT
TRBV28	.	TRBJ2-3	.	CASSDLRGRPDTQYF	TGTGCCAGCAGTGACTTGAGGGGAAGACCAGATACGCAGTATTTT
TRBV12-3/TRBV12-4	.	TRBJ2-1	.	CASSFTENNEQFF	TGTGCCAGCAGTTTTACTGAAAACAATGAGCAGTTCTTC
TRBV14	.	TRBJ2-1	.	CASSQPLTGSSYNEQFF	TGTGCCAGCAGCCAACCACTCACAGGGAGCTCCTACAATGAGCAGTTCTTC
TRBV27	.	TRBJ2-7	.	CASSLSEGHTPYEQYF	TGTGCCAGCAGTTTATCCGAAGGACACACCCCCTACGAGCAGTACTTC
TRBV18	.	TRBJ1-3	few	CASSPQGNTIYF	TGTGCCAGCTCACCGCAAGGAAACACCATATATTTT
TRBV5-1	TRBD1	TRBJ2-5	few	CASAGTGWFF	TGCGCCAGCGCCGGGACAGGGTGGTTCTTC
TRBV29-1	TRBD2	TRBJ2-6	few	CSVRSGSSGANVLTF	TGCAGCGTCCGTAGCGGGAGCTCTGGGGCCAACGTCCTGACTTTC
TRBV7-9	.	TRBJ2-1	few	CASSLTQGYNEQFF	TGTGCCAGCAGCTTAACACAGGGATACAATGAGCAGTTCTTC
TRBV20-1	.	TRBJ2-4	.	CSARDVGNIQYF	TGCAGTGCTAGAGATGTGGGAAACATTCAGTACTTC
TRBV7-9	.	TRBJ2-4	.	CASSAQGLQNIQYF	TGTGCCAGCAGCGCACAGGGTCTTCAAAACATTCAGTACTTC
TRBV29-1	.	TRBJ2-7	.	CSVEADNSYEQHF	TGCAGCGTTGAAGCCGACAACTCCTACGAGCAGCACTTC
TRBV28	.	TRBJ2-7	.	CASSIQGKGYEQYF	TGTGCCAGCAGTATACAGGGTAAAGGCTACGAGCAGTACTTC
TRBV5-5	.	TRBJ2-5	once	CASSGGGEGTQYF	TGTGCCAGCAGCGGTGGGGGAGAAGGGACCCAGTACTTC
TRBV6-5	.	TRBJ2-7	few	CAGLGGRYPHEQYF	TGTGCCGGACTAGGGGGGCGCTATCCCCACGAGCAGTACTTC
TRBV27	TRBD1	TRBJ2-7	.	CASSPEGQGVYF	TGTGCCAGCAGTCCAGAAGGACAGGGGGTGTACTTC
TRBV20-1	TRBD2	TRBJ2-1	few	CSARETSGRLNEQFF	TGCAGTGCTAGGGAGACTAGCGGGAGATTAAATGAGCAGTTCTTC
TRBV7-2	.	TRBJ2-1	.	CASSSKYNEQFF	TGTGCCAGCAGCTCCAAATACAATGAGCAGTTCTTC
TRBV5-1	TRBD2	TRBJ2-7	few	CASSLSGRIYEQYF	TGCGCCAGCAGCCTTAGCGGGAGGATCTACGAGCAGTACTTC
TRBV2	.	TRBJ2-5	few	CASSGYRETQYF	TGTGCCAGCAGTGGCTATAGGGAGACCCAGTACTTC
TRBV11-2	TRBD2	TRBJ2-7	.	CASSLVTSESTNEQYF	TGTGCCAGCAGCTTAGTGACTAGCGAATCGACAAACGAGCAGTACTTC
TRBV10-3	.	TRBJ1-1	.	CAISVREDTEAFF	TGTGCCATCAGTGTGAGGGAGGACACTGAAGCTTTCTTT
TRBV5-1	.	TRBJ1-1	once	CASQPGAVFSDTEAFF	TGCGCCAGCCAACCAGGGGCAGTCTTTTCTGACACTGAAGCTTTCTTT
TRBV12-3/TRBV12-4	TRBD1	TRBJ2-5	few	CASSFKPKGTGNQETQYF	TGTGCCAGCAGTTTTAAACCGAAGGGGACAGGGAATCAAGAGACCCAGTACTTC
TRBV10-3	TRBD2	TRBJ2-7	.	CAIGPRLAGGASSYEQCF	TGTGCCATCGGTCCGAGACTAGCGGGGGGCGCCAGCTCCTACGAGCAGTGCTTC
TRBV28	.	TRBJ2-5	.	CASSLRTGTSIETQYF	TGTGCCAGCAGTTTGCGCACCGGGACATCCATAGAGACCCAGTACTTC
TRBV7-2	.	TRBJ1-6	few	CASSASGSPLHF	TGTGCCAGCAGCGCGTCGGGATCACCCCTCCACTTT
TRBV20-1	TRBD2	TRBJ2-5	few	CSARTRLAGSFETQYF	TGCAGTGCTAGAACTAGACTAGCGGGGAGTTTTGAGACCCAGTACTTC
TRBV29-1	.	TRBJ1-2	.	CSVEDWGTGGGYTF	TGCAGCGTTGAAGATTGGGGAACAGGCGGTGGCTACACCTTC
TRBV7-8	TRBD2	TRBJ2-5	.	CASSFLAGDSVGTQYF	TGTGCCAGCAGCTTTCTAGCGGGAGACTCCGTAGGGACCCAGTACTTC
TRBV2	.	TRBJ1-4	.	CATLTGGNKKLFF	TGTGCCACTCTGACGGGGGGAAATAAAAAACTGTTTTTT